The rows below give T cell receptor beta chains drawn from one sample of a study of cytomegalovirus exposure and HLA in healthy donors. TCRdb's copy holds only in-frame clones and misses some; the assay was immunoSEQ multiplex PCR. The table lists 300,000 or so clones, 84% of them singletons, with roughly 2% in the top ten. The sequenced material came from PBMCs. Receptor source: a woman aged 40 to 50 in good health and CMV-seropositive. Both conserved end residues are part of each CDR3. The order of the fields is clone size, V gene, J gene, D gene, CDR3 length, CDR3 protein, CDR3 DNA. A D gene is named only where the DNA matches it firmly. Expanded clones get a size class; other rows say once, few or many, or leave the size out.

>once|TRBV7-2|TRBJ2-5|.|14
CASSLVWRQETQYF
TGTGCCAGCAGCTTGGTTTGGAGACAAGAGACCCAGTACTTC
>.|TRBV9|TRBJ1-5|TRBD1|15
CASSFQGQINQPQHF
TGTGCCAGCAGCTTCCAGGGACAGATTAATCAGCCCCAGCATTTT
>.|TRBV4-2|TRBJ2-7|TRBD2|16
CASSQELAGSSYEQYF
TGTGCCAGCAGCCAAGAACTAGCGGGTAGCTCCTACGAGCAGTACTTC
>few|TRBV19|TRBJ1-4|.|12
CASRLDGEKLFF
TGTGCCAGTAGACTAGACGGGGAAAAACTGTTTTTT
>once|TRBV4-1|TRBJ1-5|TRBD1|15
CASSQGTGGEQPQHF
TGCGCCAGCAGCCAAGGGACAGGGGGCGAACAGCCCCAGCATTTT
>few|TRBV2|TRBJ2-3|TRBD1|15
CASRPRGQGIDTQYF
TGTGCCAGCAGACCCCGTGGACAGGGGATAGATACGCAGTATTTT
>.|TRBV11-3|TRBJ2-7|TRBD2|14
CASSLRTSAYEQYF
TGTGCCAGCAGCCTGAGGACTAGCGCCTACGAGCAGTACTTC
>.|TRBV6-1|TRBJ2-7|TRBD1|15
CASSEAGQGRYEQYF
TGTGCCAGCAGTGAAGCCGGACAGGGGAGGTACGAGCAGTACTTC
>.|TRBV5-4|TRBJ2-7|TRBD1|13
CASSRDRGYEQYF
TGTGCCAGCAGCCGGGACAGGGGCTACGAGCAGTACTTC
>few|TRBV4-3|TRBJ2-3|.|15
CASSQGFRGTDTQYF
TGCGCCAGCAGCCAAGGATTCAGGGGAACAGATACGCAGTATTTT
>.|TRBV7-6|TRBJ1-5|.|13
CASSADRNQPQHF
TGTGCCAGCAGCGCAGACAGAAATCAGCCCCAGCATTTT
>.|TRBV7-6|TRBJ2-5|.|13
CASSSDQEETQYF
TGTGCCAGCAGCTCTGACCAGGAAGAGACCCAGTACTTC
>.|TRBV30|TRBJ2-7|.|13
CAWTGGQLAGQYF
TGTGCCTGGACCGGGGGGCAGCTGGCCGGGCAGTACTTC
>.|TRBV7-2|TRBJ2-7|TRBD2|14
CASSPPGLVYEQYF
TGTGCCAGCAGCCCTCCGGGACTAGTCTACGAGCAGTACTTC
>.|TRBV9|TRBJ1-1|.|15
CASSAHQRGGDEAFF
TGTGCCAGCAGCGCCCATCAAAGGGGGGGGGATGAAGCTTTCTTT
>.|TRBV19|TRBJ2-7|.|16
CASSFADTSRTYEQYF
TGTGCCAGTAGCTTCGCGGACACTAGCCGAACCTACGAGCAGTACTTC
>.|TRBV29-1|TRBJ1-1|TRBD1|14
CSVGTGRSDTEAFF
TGCAGCGTTGGGACAGGAAGGTCGGACACTGAAGCTTTCTTT
>.|TRBV12-5|TRBJ2-3|.|20
CASGLDRGQPKREDSDTQYF
TGTGCTAGTGGTTTGGACAGGGGGCAGCCCAAGCGGGAGGATTCAGATACGCAGTATTTT
>.|TRBV15|TRBJ1-5|.|13
CATSRGGNQPQHF
TGTGCCACCAGCAGGGGAGGCAATCAGCCCCAGCATTTT
>.|TRBV9|TRBJ1-1|TRBD1|17
CASSAGQGRSINTEAFF
TGTGCCAGCAGCGCGGGACAGGGTCGGTCAATTAACACTGAAGCTTTCTTT
>.|TRBV18|TRBJ2-3|TRBD1|16
CASSPGTGVGTDTQYF
TGTGCCAGCTCACCGGGGACAGGGGTTGGCACAGATACGCAGTATTTT
>.|TRBV19|TRBJ1-4|.|14
CASSAGYSNEKLFF
TGTGCCAGTAGCGCAGGGTACTCTAATGAAAAACTGTTTTTT
>.|TRBV9|TRBJ1-5|.|15
CASSVGAEGVQPQHF
TGTGCCAGCAGCGTAGGGGCAGAGGGAGTGCAGCCCCAGCATTTT
>.|TRBV29-1|TRBJ1-2|TRBD1|12
CSARDSNYGYTF
TGCAGCGCCCGGGACAGCAACTATGGCTACACCTTC
>.|TRBV11-3|TRBJ2-5|TRBD2|15
CASSFRLAGKETQYF
TGTGCCAGCAGCTTTCGACTAGCGGGAAAAGAGACCCAGTACTTC
>.|TRBV5-1|TRBJ1-4|.|17
CASSQISGQATNEKLFF
TGCGCCAGCAGCCAAATATCAGGACAAGCAACTAATGAAAAACTGTTTTTT
>.|TRBV18|TRBJ2-7|TRBD2|13
CASGLAGDYEQYF
TGTGCCAGCGGACTAGCGGGAGACTACGAGCAGTACTTC
>.|TRBV11-2|TRBJ2-2|.|15
CASSPRQPNTGELFF
TGTGCCAGCAGCCCCCGACAGCCGAACACCGGGGAGCTGTTTTTT
>many|TRBV5-1|TRBJ1-4|TRBD1|15
CASSLAGQFNEKLFF
TGCGCCAGCAGCTTGGCGGGACAGTTTAATGAAAAACTGTTTTTT
>.|TRBV29-1|TRBJ2-3|TRBD2|14
CSVEDFSGRDTQYF
TGCAGCGTTGAAGATTTCAGCGGGAGGGATACGCAGTATTTT
>.|TRBV9|TRBJ1-1|.|14
CASSVGGENTEAFF
TGTGCCAGCAGCGTAGGGGGGGAGAACACTGAAGCTTTCTTT
>.|TRBV11-3|TRBJ2-3|.|16
CASSLMSASGTDTQYF
TGTGCCAGCAGCTTAATGTCGGCTAGCGGCACAGATACGCAGTATTTT
>.|TRBV7-6|TRBJ2-2|.|13
CASSPAAGGELFF
TGTGCCAGCAGCCCTGCGGCGGGCGGGGAGCTGTTTTTT
>.|TRBV28|TRBJ1-2|.|13
CASSFGQNYGYTF
TGTGCCAGCAGTTTTGGACAGAACTATGGCTACACCTTC
>.|TRBV11-3|TRBJ2-1|.|16
CASSQNGRSLYNEQFF
TGTGCCAGCAGCCAAAACGGTAGGAGCCTCTACAATGAGCAGTTCTTC
>.|TRBV5-1|TRBJ2-1|.|14
CASSLGDSFDEQFF
TGCGCCAGCAGCTTGGGGGACTCGTTCGATGAGCAGTTCTTC
>.|TRBV7-9|TRBJ2-3|.|14
CASRRNTGTDTQYF
TGTGCCAGCAGGAGGAATACGGGCACAGATACGCAGTATTTT
>few|TRBV19|TRBJ1-5|.|16
CASSDRQARGNQPQHF
TGTGCCAGTAGCGATAGACAGGCTCGTGGCAATCAGCCCCAGCATTTT
>.|TRBV30|TRBJ1-4|TRBD1|19
CAWRRMMVGQGSTNEKLFF
TGTGCCTGGAGACGAATGATGGTGGGACAGGGATCAACTAATGAAAAACTGTTTTTT
>.|TRBV18|TRBJ1-1|TRBD1|13
CASSSDRAYEAFF
TGTGCCAGCTCGTCTGACAGGGCCTATGAAGCTTTCTTT
>.|TRBV5-1|TRBJ2-2|.|15
CASSLVSQTTGELFF
TGCGCCAGCAGCTTGGTGAGCCAAACCACCGGGGAGCTGTTTTTT
>once|TRBV5-6|TRBJ1-6|.|14
CASSWAGSNSPLHF
TGTGCCAGCAGCTGGGCGGGGAGCAATTCACCCCTCCACTTT
>.|TRBV19|TRBJ2-2|TRBD2|19
CASSAPGTSGRASTGELFF
TGTGCCAGTAGTGCCCCGGGGACTAGCGGGAGGGCCAGCACCGGGGAGCTGTTTTTT
>.|TRBV29-1|TRBJ2-7|TRBD2|13
CSAGTSATYEQYF
TGCAGCGCCGGGACTAGCGCGACCTACGAGCAGTACTTC
>.|TRBV7-9|TRBJ1-1|.|15
CASSLARGSGTEAFF
TGTGCCAGCAGCTTAGCGAGGGGGAGCGGCACTGAAGCTTTCTTT
>once|TRBV5-1|TRBJ2-2|TRBD2|16
CASSGSSGGQTGELFF
TGCGCCAGCAGCGGTTCTAGCGGAGGCCAGACCGGGGAGCTGTTTTTT
>.|TRBV18|TRBJ1-1|.|15
CASSPLAFRVTEAFF
TGTGCCAGCTCACCACTAGCCTTTCGGGTCACTGAAGCTTTCTTT
>.|TRBV10-3|TRBJ2-5|TRBD2|16
CAISGWGGESQETQYF
TGTGCCATCAGTGGATGGGGAGGGGAAAGCCAAGAGACCCAGTACTTC